These T cell receptor beta chains were read from a single sample in a study of shared clonotypes between healthy human individuals. Assay: immunoSEQ multiplex PCR; the TCRdb copy retains only in-frame clones and omits some. The sample includes hundreds of thousands of clones, around 73% of them seen just once. Sample: memory CD4+ T cells sorted from blood. These receptors all stem from a young woman in good health. Each CDR3 is given with its conserved first and last residue. D genes are given only for firm matches. Rows give clone size only sometimes, using once, few, many, or a class for an expanded clone.

v_call	clone_size	j_call	cdr3_length	d_call	cdr3_nt	cdr3_aa
TRBV9	few	TRBJ2-2	14	NA	TGTGCCAGCAGCTCACTCATGGCCAGCGGGGAGCTGTTTTTT	CASSSLMASGELFF
TRBV30	few	TRBJ1-5	18	TRBD1	TGTGCCTGGAGTCGGGGACAGGGTGCTCGATATAGCAATCAGCCCCAGCATTTT	CAWSRGQGARYSNQPQHF
TRBV27	NA	TRBJ2-1	13	NA	TGTGCCAGCGGGGCAGAGCACTACAATGAGCAGTTCTTC	CASGAEHYNEQFF
TRBV28	NA	TRBJ1-5	14	NA	TGTGCCAGCAGCGCCCCTATGGGCGGTCAGCCCCAGCATTTT	CASSAPMGGQPQHF
TRBV5-1	NA	TRBJ2-1	15	NA	TGCGCCAGCAGCTTGGATGGGAGCCGTTTAGATGAGCAGTTCTTC	CASSLDGSRLDEQFF
TRBV2	NA	TRBJ2-2	14	NA	TGTGCCAGCAGTGAGTGGGTCAACACCGGGGAGCTGTTTTTT	CASSEWVNTGELFF
TRBV6-1	NA	TRBJ1-1	15	NA	TGTGCCAGCGCCCCAAGGGGCCGGGATAACACTGAAGCTTTCTTT	CASAPRGRDNTEAFF
TRBV25-1	few	TRBJ2-5	15	TRBD1	TGTGCCAGCATTAAGGGACAGGGAATTGCTGAGACCCAGTACTTC	CASIKGQGIAETQYF
TRBV27	NA	TRBJ2-3	12	NA	TGTGCCAGCAGTTTACAGGGACGTACGCAGTATTTT	CASSLQGRTQYF
TRBV18	NA	TRBJ2-7	16	NA	TGTGCCAGCTCACCGCTAGCCGGGAGAATCTCCTACGAGCAGTACTTC	CASSPLAGRISYEQYF
TRBV7-3	once	TRBJ1-1	15	NA	TGTGCCAGCAGCTTAGGGCCAGGGTTACGTACTGAAGCTTTCTTT	CASSLGPGLRTEAFF
TRBV5-1	NA	TRBJ2-2	14	NA	TGCGCCAGCTCTTGGATCGACCCTAAGGGAGAGCTGTTTTTT	CASSWIDPKGELFF
TRBV19	NA	TRBJ2-3	15	TRBD2	TGTGCCAGTAGTATCGCGGGAGTTGTCACAGATACGCAGTATTTT	CASSIAGVVTDTQYF
TRBV5-1	few	TRBJ2-1	11	NA	TGCGCCAGCAGCTATTACAATGAGCAGTTCTTC	CASSYYNEQFF
TRBV6-1	NA	TRBJ2-7	15	TRBD1	TGTGCCAGCAGTCCCCGAGGACAGGGTAGCAACGAGCAGTACTTC	CASSPRGQGSNEQYF
TRBV28	NA	TRBJ2-1	19	TRBD2	TGTGCCAGCAGTAAAATGGGACTAGCGGGAGATTCACGTCGCGGGCAGCAGTTCTTC	CASSKMGLAGDSRRGQQFF
TRBV9	NA	TRBJ2-5	14	NA	TGTGCCAGCAGCGTAGGAGGGTCGGGGGAGACCCAGTACTTC	CASSVGGSGETQYF
TRBV30	NA	TRBJ1-1	11	NA	TGTGCCCTGATACGGAACACTGAAGCTTTCTTT	CALIRNTEAFF
TRBV28	NA	TRBJ1-4	14	NA	TGTGCCAGCGTGCTTCGGGGGAAGAATGAAAAACTGTTTTTT	CASVLRGKNEKLFF
TRBV4-1	NA	TRBJ1-5	15	NA	TGCGCCAGCAGCCAGAAAAAGGAGAACAGGCAGCCCCAGCATTTT	CASSQKKENRQPQHF
TRBV2	NA	TRBJ2-7	18	TRBD1	TGTGCCAGCAGCAAGGACAGGCCTGGGGTCATTAATCTCTACGAGCAGTACTTC	CASSKDRPGVINLYEQYF
TRBV9	few	TRBJ2-2	15	NA	TGTGCCAGCAGCGTAGGGAATGTGGACACCGGGGAGCTGTTTTTT	CASSVGNVDTGELFF
TRBV7-9	few	TRBJ1-3	13	NA	TGTGCCAGCAGCCGCTCCTCTGGAAACACCATATATTTT	CASSRSSGNTIYF
TRBV7-9	NA	TRBJ1-5	15	TRBD1	TGTGCCAGCAGCTTAGCGGGACAGGAGAATCAGCCCCAGCATTTT	CASSLAGQENQPQHF
TRBV9	NA	TRBJ1-1	14	TRBD1	TGTGCCAGCAGCTTAACAGGGGTGGGCACTGAAGCTTTCTTT	CASSLTGVGTEAFF
TRBV2	NA	TRBJ2-7	13	NA	TGTGCCAGCAGGAGGGACATTAACTACGAGCAGTACTTC	CASRRDINYEQYF
TRBV27	NA	TRBJ1-4	15	NA	TGTGCCAGCAGTGACCGGGGGTCCACTAATGAAAAACTGTTTTTT	CASSDRGSTNEKLFF
TRBV2	NA	TRBJ1-2	14	TRBD1	TGTGCCAGCAACTTGCAGGGGGCCTACTATGGCTACACCTTC	CASNLQGAYYGYTF
TRBV28	few	TRBJ2-7	12	NA	TGTGCCAGCACCAACAGGGTCCACGAGCAGTACTTC	CASTNRVHEQYF
TRBV19	NA	TRBJ1-5	14	NA	TGTGCCAGTAGTCCAACAGGTAGCAATCAGCCCCAGCATTTT	CASSPTGSNQPQHF
TRBV5-1	NA	TRBJ1-1	15	NA	TGCGCCAGCAGCTTGGTAGGGACTGGGAACACTGAAGCTTTCTTT	CASSLVGTGNTEAFF